This T cell receptor (beta chain) was profiled in a study of read filtering for tumor transcriptome and immune sequencing. Study at large: Among patients, approximately 16 were male and around 14 female, aged roughly 45 to 90 (mean about 66). By R-ISS, stages I, II and III held around 8, 15 and 7 patients. Findings of the study overall: IR-seq and RNA-seq agreed better without single-read clonotypes.

From about 400 ng of RNA, a library with molecular barcoded alpha/delta and beta/gamma adaptors was made. A single record per CDR3 protein comes from TCRdb applying MiXCR to the reads. Among approximately 43,000 distinct CDR3 sequences listed, around 15% were seen once. Concerning this clonotype: The antigen remains undetermined. In this CDR3 the conserved last residue, phenylalanine or tryptophan, is missing, so a read error is likely.

Germline-derived CDR1 and CDR2 are MNHEY and SVGEGT. The CDR3 spans 16 residues. The V end lost 2 bases, the J end lost 3 bases, and 14 bases lay between the germline ends. Every patient had bone marrow sampled while the disease was active. The rearrangement joins TRBV6-2 or TRBV6-3 to TRBJ1-5; D remains ambiguous. This TCR derives from a donor over 35 with multiple myeloma. Sequenced: a population of CD138-negative cells sorted from bone marrow. This CDR3 is CASSYPYSAANQPQHS. CDR3 nucleotide sequence: TGTGCCAGCAGTTACCCATACTCGGCTGCCAATCAGCCCCAGCATTCT.